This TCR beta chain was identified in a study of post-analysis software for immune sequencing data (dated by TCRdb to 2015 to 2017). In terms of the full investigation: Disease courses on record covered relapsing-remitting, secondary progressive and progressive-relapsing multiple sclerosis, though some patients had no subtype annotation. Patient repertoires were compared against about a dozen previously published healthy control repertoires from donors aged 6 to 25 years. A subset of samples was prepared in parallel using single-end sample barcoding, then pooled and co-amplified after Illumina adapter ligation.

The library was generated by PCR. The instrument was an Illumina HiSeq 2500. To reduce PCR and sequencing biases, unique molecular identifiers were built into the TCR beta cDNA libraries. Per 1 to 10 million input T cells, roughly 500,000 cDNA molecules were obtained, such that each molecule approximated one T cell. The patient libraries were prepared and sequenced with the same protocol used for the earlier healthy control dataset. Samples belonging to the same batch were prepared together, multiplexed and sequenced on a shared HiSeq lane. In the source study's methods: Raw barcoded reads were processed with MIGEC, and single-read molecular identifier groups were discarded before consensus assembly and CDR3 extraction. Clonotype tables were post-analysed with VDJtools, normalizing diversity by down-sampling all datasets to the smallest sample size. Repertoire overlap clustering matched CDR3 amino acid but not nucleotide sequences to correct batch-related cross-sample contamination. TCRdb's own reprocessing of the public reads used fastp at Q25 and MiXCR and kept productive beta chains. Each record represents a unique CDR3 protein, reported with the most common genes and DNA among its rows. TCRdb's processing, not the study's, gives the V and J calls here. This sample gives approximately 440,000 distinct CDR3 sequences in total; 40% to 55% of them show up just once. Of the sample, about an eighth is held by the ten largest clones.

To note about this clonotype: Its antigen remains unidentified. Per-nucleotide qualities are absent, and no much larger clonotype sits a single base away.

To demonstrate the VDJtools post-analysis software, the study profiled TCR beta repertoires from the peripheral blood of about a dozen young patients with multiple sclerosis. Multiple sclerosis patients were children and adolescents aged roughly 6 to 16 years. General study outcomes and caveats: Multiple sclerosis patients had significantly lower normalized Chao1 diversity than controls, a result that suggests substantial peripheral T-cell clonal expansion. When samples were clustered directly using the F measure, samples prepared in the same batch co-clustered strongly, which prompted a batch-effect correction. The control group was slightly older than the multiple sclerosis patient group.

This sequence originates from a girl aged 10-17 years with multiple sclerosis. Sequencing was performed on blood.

This receptor carries the CDR3 CASSQEGGLEQYF. The nucleotide sequence is TGCGCCAGCAGCCAAGAAGGAGGGCTTGAGCAGTACTTC. This sequence uses TRBV4-1 and TRBJ2-7, with TRBD2 as a weak D call on 6 bases. Taken from the germline V gene, the CDR1 and CDR2 loops are MGHRA and YSYEKL. At the junction V is shortened by 0 bases and J by 7 bases, with 10 bases in between. The CDR3 has 13 amino acids, counting the end cysteine and phenylalanine. This entry keeps only the CDR3 DNA: 39 bases, framed from base 1.